This T cell receptor (beta chain) stems from a study of patients and donors after allogeneic stem cell transplantation. This clonotype was seen repeatedly, ten times or more. One entry per CDR3 protein results from TCRdb running MiXCR on the RT-PCR reads. The sample comprises approximately 200,000 distinct CDR3 sequences, 38% of which are singletons, and approximately 10% rests with the top ten. Material for sequencing was blood, either unsorted or a sorted T cell fraction (not recorded which). The source of this sequence is a human donor who was either an allogeneic HSCT recipient or a stem cell or donor lymphocyte infusion donor (not recorded which). It is not recorded whose cells these are; they may come from a transplant donor.

This chain's CDR3 is CASSYQTSTDTQYF. CDR3 bases: TGTGCCAGCAGTTACCAAACTAGCACAGATACGCAGTATTTT. The rearrangement uses TRBV6-5 and TRBJ2-3; D not certain. Germline CDR1 reads MNHEY; CDR2 reads SVGAGI. The ends were cut back, 2 bases at V and 0 bases at J, with 6 bases in the middle. This CDR3 is built from 14 residues.